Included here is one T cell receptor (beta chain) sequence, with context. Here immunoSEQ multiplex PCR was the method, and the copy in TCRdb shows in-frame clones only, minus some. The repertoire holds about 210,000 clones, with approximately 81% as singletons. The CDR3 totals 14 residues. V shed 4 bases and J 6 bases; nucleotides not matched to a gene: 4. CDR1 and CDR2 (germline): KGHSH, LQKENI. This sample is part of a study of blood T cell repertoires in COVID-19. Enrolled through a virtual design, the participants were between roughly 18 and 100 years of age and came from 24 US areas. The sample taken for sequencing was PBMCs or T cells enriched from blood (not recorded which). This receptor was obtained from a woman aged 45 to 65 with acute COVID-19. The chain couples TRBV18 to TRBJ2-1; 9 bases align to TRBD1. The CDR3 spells CASSQGTGSNEQFF. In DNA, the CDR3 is TGTGCCAGCTCACAAGGGACAGGGTCCAATGAGCAGTTCTTC.